This entry lists 32 T cell receptor beta chains sequenced from one sample in a study of graft-versus-host responses after intestinal transplantation. Data came from immunoSEQ multiplex PCR; TCRdb stores just in-frame clones and leaves some out. The repertoire includes 73,000 or so clones, nearly 90% of them detected once, and about 4.2% sits in the top ten. Their cognate antigens are unknown. The sequenced sample was unstimulated CD8+ T cells sorted from spleen or lymph node cells, obtained before transplant. These receptor sequences come from a human donor who was the organ donor for an intestinal transplant.

V is TRBV6-6 and J is TRBJ1-4, with D possibly being TRBD1 (5 bases). The CDR3 totals 15 residues. Trimming left V 0 bases short and J 11 bases short, with 16 bases between. Germline lookup yields CDR1 MNHNY and CDR2 SVGAGI (reference sequence). Here the CDR3 reads CASSYSLGAAGKLFF. In DNA, the CDR3 is TGTGCCAGCAGTTACTCGTTAGGGGCTGCCGGGAAACTGTTTTTT.

The chain combines TRBV29-1 with TRBJ2-5; 7 positions agree with TRBD2. CDR3 size: 14 residues. The ends lost 5 bases at V and 5 bases at J; junction bases unmatched: 11. The germline CDR1 and CDR2 sequences are SQVTM and ANQGSEA. The CDR3 region is CSVYSGGWGETQYF. The CDR3, as DNA: TGCAGCGTTTATTCCGGGGGGTGGGGGGAGACCCAGTACTTC.

Of note for this clone: At the DNA level, this CDR3 is encoded by other sequences in the same sample as well. This rearrangement joins TRBV4-3 to TRBJ1-1; D gene uncertain. The length of the CDR3 is 15 residues. Germline loops: CDR1 LGHNA, CDR2 YSLEER. Trimming pared 0 bases from V and 0 bases from J, leaving 8 bases between. DNA for the CDR3: TGCGCCAGCAGCCAAGATGGGCAGTTGAACACTGAAGCTTTCTTT. Its translation is CASSQDGQLNTEAFF.

V gene TRBV6-5 combines with J gene TRBJ1-2, with D unresolved. V lost 0 bases, J lost 3 bases, and 8 bases lay in between. The CDR3 is 14 residues long. Germline CDR1 reads MNHEY; CDR2 reads SVGAGI. CDR3 in DNA: TGTGCCAGCAGTTACTCGGGCGGGGACTATGGCTACACCTTC. Encoded protein: CASSYSGGDYGYTF.

This chain joins TRBV19 and TRBJ1-5; 8 nucleotides line up with TRBD1. This CDR3 is 12 amino acids long. The germline V gene has CDR1 LNHDA and CDR2 SQIVND (reference sequence). V gave up 11 bases and J gave up 4 bases; unmatched junction bases: 4. The CDR3, as DNA: TGTGCCGTGAGACAGGGGAATCAGCCCCAGCATTTT. Protein product: CAVRQGNQPQHF.

The V gene is TRBV27, the J gene TRBJ2-2; a weak D match, TRBD1 (5 bases). The CDR3 covers 14 residues. V was shortened by 6 bases and J by 5 bases, with 13 bases between the two germline ends. The germline V gene has CDR1 MNHEY and CDR2 SMNVEV (reference sequence). The CDR3 DNA sequence: TGTGCCAGCAGGGGGCCAGGGCCAACCGGGGAGCTGTTTTTT. It is translated as CASRGPGPTGELFF.

The rearrangement links TRBV5-1 to TRBJ2-2; 7 bases fit TRBD1. Germline V lookup: CDR1 SGHRS, CDR2 YFSETQ. J gave up 6 bases and V 6 bases, and 8 bases lay outside the gene matches. CDR3 length equals 14 residues. The CDR3 nucleotides are TGCGCCAGCAAAAGTCCAGGGGGTTCCGGGGAGCTGTTTTTT. It translates to CASKSPGGSGELFF.

This chain joins TRBV4-1 and TRBJ1-2; D ambiguous. V was trimmed by 3 bases and J by 6 bases, leaving 23 bases between them. Looked up from germline, CDR1 is MGHRA and CDR2 is YSYEKL. The CDR3 has 17 amino acids. The CDR3 spells CASSQHHSAWWEDGYTF. The CDR3 DNA reads TGCGCCAGCAGCCAGCACCACTCGGCCTGGTGGGAGGATGGCTACACCTTC.

This chain joins TRBV9 and TRBJ1-3; TRBD1 matches 8 bases. The CDR3 loop spans 16 amino acids. The germline V gene encodes CDR1 SGDLS and CDR2 YYNGEE. The ends lost 3 bases at V and 3 bases at J; junction bases unmatched: 8. DNA of the CDR3: TGTGCCAGCAGCGAAACCCAGGGGGCAGGTGGAAACACCATATATTTT. Translating it yields CASSETQGAGGNTIYF.

This clone was detected only once. The gene calls are TRBV2 and TRBJ1-2, with unresolved D. The CDR3 has 13 residues. From germline, CDR1 is SNHLY and CDR2 FYNNEI. The V gene lost 4 bases and the J gene lost 6 bases, with 12 bases spanning the gap. The CDR3 nucleotides are TGTGCCAGCAGTGGAGAGACAAAGGATGGCTACACCTTC. It specifies CASSGETKDGYTF.

The chain carries TRBV13 and TRBJ2-3; D unresolved. The CDR3 runs to 16 residues. Germline V CDR1 and CDR2: PRHDT, FYEKMQ (reference sequence). V was cut by 3 bases and J by 4 bases, with 17 bases left in between. Written as DNA, the CDR3 is TGTGCCAGCAGCTTGTTCAGCTCTAGTGACCCAGATACGCAGTATTTT. Protein: CASSLFSSSDPDTQYF.

This chain uses TRBV6-5 with TRBJ1-2; a possible D gene is TRBD1 (5 bases). Germline-derived CDR1 and CDR2 are MNHEY and SVGAGI. The CDR3 length is 14 residues. Trimming removed 6 bases from V and 5 bases from J, with 16 bases in between. CDR3 nucleotide sequence: TGTGCCAGCAGCACAGGAGAAACCAATTATGGCTACACCTTC. Translation: CASSTGETNYGYTF.

This chain connects TRBV25-1 to TRBJ2-7, with D perhaps TRBD1 (6 bases). CDR3 length: 13 residues. CDR1 and CDR2 (germline): MGHDK, SYGVNS. V shed 9 bases and J shed 7 bases, with 19 bases lying between them. CDR3: CASVKTGTWEQYV. In DNA, the CDR3 is TGTGCCAGTGTAAAGACAGGCACCTGGGAGCAGTACGTC.

In this sample, this clone turned up once. This chain connects TRBV7-2 to TRBJ1-1; 9 nucleotides align to TRBD1. Trimming at V came to 6 bases and at J to 7 bases, leaving 12 bases not matched to a gene. The germline V gene encodes CDR1 SGHTA and CDR2 FQGNSA. This CDR3 is 15 amino acids long. This CDR3 reads CASSPTLPGQGEAFF. The CDR3 DNA follows: TGTGCCAGCAGTCCCACCCTTCCGGGACAGGGTGAAGCTTTCTTT.

The chain links TRBV28 to TRBJ2-3, with TRBD2 matching over 10 bases. The CDR3 covers 16 residues. Germline V CDR1 and CDR2: MDHEN, SYDVKM. The trim removed 5 bases at V and 2 bases at J, leaving 7 bases unmatched. In DNA, the CDR3 is TGTGCCAGCAGTGTACCTAGCGGGGGATCCACAGATACGCAGTATTTT. This translates into CASSVPSGGSTDTQYF.

This clone came up once. The chain combines TRBV6-1 with TRBJ1-1; 7 bases are a match to TRBD1. CDR3 length: 14 residues. The germline gives CDR1 MNHNS, CDR2 SASEGT. The ends lost 5 bases at V and 1 base at J; junction bases unmatched: 4. In nucleotides, the CDR3 is TGTGCCAGCAGTCCAAGGACAGGGAACACTGAAGCTTTCTTT. Protein: CASSPRTGNTEAFF.

The rearrangement uses TRBV5-4 and TRBJ1-2, with TRBD1 matching 8 bases. Trimming at V came to 1 base and at J to 3 bases, leaving 5 bases not matched to a gene. CDR1 and CDR2 from the germline V gene are SGHNT and YYREEE (reference sequence). There are 15 residues in the CDR3. The CDR3 spells CASSLWAGGDYGYTF. CDR3 nucleotides: TGTGCCAGCAGCTTGTGGGCAGGGGGCGACTATGGCTACACCTTC.

The chain recombines TRBV21-1 with TRBJ2-7; TRBD1, the table's D call, was not compared with the DNA. TRBV21-1 is an annotated pseudogene. The CDR3 loop spans 17 amino acids. CDR3 residues: CASSKAHTDRNSYEQYV. The CDR3 nucleotides are TGTGCCAGCAGCAAAGCCCACACGGACAGGAACTCCTACGAGCAGTACGTC.

The chain recombines TRBV5-8 with TRBJ2-7; D call uncertain. CDR3 length: 14 amino acids. The ends were cut back, 9 bases at V and 7 bases at J, with 23 bases in the middle. In germline, CDR1 is SGHTS, CDR2 YDEGEE. The DNA for the CDR3 is TGTGCCACCCCAGGTCAGTCCGGGTTATGGGAGCAGTACGTC. It specifies CATPGQSGLWEQYV.

This chain links TRBV6-1 with TRBJ2-7, with 10 bases matching TRBD2. V dropped 1 base and J dropped 3; count of bases not matched to a gene: 3. CDR3 length: 15 residues. The germline V gene encodes CDR1 MNHNS and CDR2 SASEGT. The chain's CDR3 is CASSEGAGGNYEQYV. The CDR3 DNA is TGTGCCAGCAGTGAAGGAGCGGGGGGGAACTACGAGCAGTACGTC.

Here the CDR3 DNA reads TGTGCCAGCAGTGCGCAAGCGGGGAGCACAGATACGCAGTATTTT. Translating gives CASSAQAGSTDTQYF. The chain recombines TRBV6-4 with TRBJ2-3; TRBD2 agrees at 7 bases. Looked up from germline, CDR1 is MRHNA and CDR2 is SNTAGT. The CDR3 has 15 residues. V lost 4 bases to trimming and J lost 0 bases; unmatched junction nucleotides: 4.

DNA for the CDR3: TGTGCCAGCAGCTTAGGGGATGGAGCGGGGGTCTCAGGAGAGACCCAGTACTTC. Encoded protein: CASSLGDGAGVSGETQYF. The rearrangement uses TRBV7-2 and TRBJ2-5; 8 positions match TRBD2. With V trimmed by 1 base and J by 4 bases, 14 bases remained unmatched. The CDR3 totals 18 residues. Germline CDR1 SGHTA, CDR2 FQGNSA.

V and J are TRBV6-5 and TRBJ2-5; 7 positions agree with TRBD1. The germline V gene encodes CDR1 MNHEY and CDR2 SVGAGI. The trim removed 7 bases at V and 6 bases at J, leaving 8 bases unmatched. This CDR3 has 13 residues. The CDR3 loop is CASTWGRGKTQYF. CDR3 bases: TGTGCCAGCACCTGGGGCAGGGGGAAGACCCAGTACTTC.

The chain has TRBV5-1 and TRBJ2-5, with D uncertain. Trimming removed 4 bases at V and 1 base at J, with 14 bases between. Germline values: CDR1 SGHRS, CDR2 YFSETQ. CDR3 length: 15 residues. The CDR3 DNA sequence: TGCGCCAGCAGCGCATTAAGGAGCACCCAAGAGACCCAGTACTTC. It specifies CASSALRSTQETQYF.

The table lists this clone with a count of one. The rearrangement uses TRBV11-2 and TRBJ2-5; 8 bases are a match to TRBD1. The germline V gene has CDR1 SGHAT and CDR2 FQNNGV. V lost 5 bases to trimming and J lost 3 bases; unmatched junction nucleotides: 5. The CDR3 is made up of 14 amino acids. Here the CDR3 reads CASSHDRGKETQYF. For the CDR3, the DNA is TGTGCCAGCAGCCACGACAGGGGTAAAGAGACCCAGTACTTC.

The chain is built from TRBV4-1 and TRBJ2-1, with 10 bases fitting TRBD1. Losses at the gene ends were 0 bases for V and 6 bases for J; bases not matched to a gene: 5. CDR1 and CDR2 (germline): MGHRA, YSYEKL. The CDR3 length is 16 residues. The CDR3 DNA is TGCGCCAGCAGCCAAGATACCGGACAGGGGGGCAATGAGCAGTTCTTC. Translated, it gives CASSQDTGQGGNEQFF.

This rearrangement joins TRBV4-2 to TRBJ1-1; no firm D call. V was clipped by 5 bases and J by 1 base, with 20 bases between them. CDR1 and CDR2 from the germline V gene are LGHNA and YNFKEQ. The CDR3 length is 17 residues. DNA for the CDR3: TGTGCCAGCAGCTTTCAAGGCATCTCCGACAAGAACACTGAAGCTTTCTTT. The encoded protein is CASSFQGISDKNTEAFF.

The chain couples TRBV9 to TRBJ2-5; 8 bases map to TRBD1. CDR1 and CDR2 from the germline V gene are SGDLS and YYNGEE. V trimming: 0 bases; J trimming: 2 bases; junction bases outside the gene matches: 0. The CDR3 is 14 amino acids. DNA for the CDR3: TGTGCCAGCAGCGTAGACAGGGGGCAAGAGACCCAGTACTTC. Amino acids: CASSVDRGQETQYF.

This chain links TRBV27 with TRBJ2-2; TRBD1 might be the D (6 bases). This CDR3 is built from 16 residues. V lost 3 bases, J lost 3 bases, and 14 bases lay in between. In germline, CDR1 is MNHEY, CDR2 SMNVEV (reference sequence). Written as DNA, the CDR3 is TGTGCCAGCAGTTTCTTACAGGGATCCGACACCGGGGAGCTGTTTTTT. Amino acids: CASSFLQGSDTGELFF.

This chain connects TRBV27 to TRBJ2-3; 7 positions match TRBD2. This CDR3 has 15 residues. V lost 5 bases and J lost 5; bases outside the gene matches: 10. Germline V gene data show CDR1 as MNHEY and CDR2 as SMNVEV (reference sequence). The CDR3 bases are TGTGCCAGCAGTATCTCGGGGGGAGGGGAAGATACGCAGTATTTT. This translates into CASSISGGGEDTQYF.

The V gene is TRBV19, the J gene TRBJ1-5, with D tentatively TRBD1 (6 bases). With 6 bases removed from V and 2 bases from J, the gap between germline ends came to 11 bases. The CDR3 runs to 14 residues. Germline V gene data show CDR1 as LNHDA and CDR2 as SQIVND (reference sequence). The CDR3: CASRQQGGNQPQHF. The DNA of the CDR3 is TGTGCCAGTAGACAACAGGGTGGCAATCAGCCCCAGCATTTT.

The J gene is TRBJ1-5, the V gene TRBV4-1; no clear D gene. This CDR3 comprises 15 residues. Trimming took off 1 base at V and 4 bases at J, with 11 bases between the two ends. The germline V gene has CDR1 MGHRA and CDR2 YSYEKL. The CDR3 is CASSQGWGENQPQHF. The CDR3 bases are TGCGCCAGCAGCCAAGGATGGGGAGAAAATCAGCCCCAGCATTTT.